Detailed here is one TCR beta chain. Source study methods: For nucleated cells, counts were estimated from reference gene primer amplification. The data were produced by immunoSEQ multiplex PCR, yet TCRdb's version contains in-frame clones alone and is incomplete. V and J calls and clone size are those listed in that table; D and trimming were worked out from the DNA. The sample holds roughly 190,000 clones, 84% seen once. The sample is drawn from a study of blood T cell repertoires in COVID-19. About the study: The United States, Italy and Spain were the sources of the acute and convalescent COVID-19 samples.

The receptor's source is a woman between 65 and 79 years old with active or convalescent COVID-19. Material: peripheral blood.

As DNA, the CDR3 is TGCAGCGTTGCCCTGGACAGGGGGAACACTGAAGCTTTCTTT. Translating gives CSVALDRGNTEAFF. The chain recombines TRBV29-1 with TRBJ1-1; TRBD1 matches 9 bases. J gave up 1 base and V 4 bases, and 4 bases lay outside the gene matches. Per germline, CDR1 SQVTM and CDR2 ANQGSEA. CDR3 length equals 14 residues.